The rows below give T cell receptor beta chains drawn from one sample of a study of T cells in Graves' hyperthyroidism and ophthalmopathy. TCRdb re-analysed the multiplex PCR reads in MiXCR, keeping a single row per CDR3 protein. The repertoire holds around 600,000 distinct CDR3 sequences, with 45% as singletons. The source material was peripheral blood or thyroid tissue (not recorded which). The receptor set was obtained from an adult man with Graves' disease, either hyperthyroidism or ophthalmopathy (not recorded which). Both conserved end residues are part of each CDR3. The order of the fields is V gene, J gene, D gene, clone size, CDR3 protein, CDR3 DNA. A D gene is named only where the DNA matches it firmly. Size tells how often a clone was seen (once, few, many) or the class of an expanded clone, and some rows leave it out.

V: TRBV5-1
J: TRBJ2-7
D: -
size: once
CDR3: CASSKGVERDYEQYF
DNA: TGTGCCAGCAGTAAGGGGGTAGAGAGAGATTACGAGCAGTACTTC

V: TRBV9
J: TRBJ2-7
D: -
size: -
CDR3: CASSVGPGYEQYF
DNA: TGTGCCAGCAGCGTAGGCCCGGGCTACGAGCAGTACTTC

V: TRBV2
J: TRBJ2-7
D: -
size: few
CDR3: CASSYVAGYEQYF
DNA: TGTGCCAGCAGTTATGTGGCGGGGTACGAGCAGTACTTC

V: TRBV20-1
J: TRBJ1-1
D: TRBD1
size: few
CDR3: CSARDPGQGLNTEAFF
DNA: TGCAGTGCTAGAGATCCGGGACAGGGGCTTAACACTGAAGCTTTCTTT

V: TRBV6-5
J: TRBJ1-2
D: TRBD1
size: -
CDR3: CASSRIAGGTDTGYGYTF
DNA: TGTGCCAGCAGTCGCATTGCAGGGGGCACGGACACTGGCTATGGCTACACCTTC

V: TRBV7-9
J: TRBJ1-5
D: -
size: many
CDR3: CASSFRQDNQPQHF
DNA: TGTGCCAGCAGCTTCCGGCAGGACAATCAGCCCCAGCATTTT

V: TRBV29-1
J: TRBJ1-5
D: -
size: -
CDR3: CSVLSSLGRNSNQPQHF
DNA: TGCAGCGTCCTTTCGAGTTTAGGCCGAAATAGCAATCAGCCCCAGCATTTT

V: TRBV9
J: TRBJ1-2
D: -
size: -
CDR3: CASSVDPSRQAYGYTF
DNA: TGTGCCAGCAGCGTAGATCCCTCCCGACAGGCGTATGGCTACACCTTC

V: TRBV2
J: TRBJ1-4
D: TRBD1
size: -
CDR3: CASTGTGATNEKLFF
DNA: TGTGCCAGCACCGGGACAGGGGCAACTAATGAAAAACTGTTTTTT

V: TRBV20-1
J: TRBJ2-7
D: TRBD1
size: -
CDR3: CSARRAGGTVEQYF
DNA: TGCAGTGCTAGACGGGCAGGGGGTACTGTCGAGCAGTACTTC

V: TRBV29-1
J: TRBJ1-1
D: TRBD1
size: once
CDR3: CSVRQGEGNTEAFF
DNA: TGCAGCGTTCGACAGGGAGAAGGGAACACTGAAGCTTTCTTT

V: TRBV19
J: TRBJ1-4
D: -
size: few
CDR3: CASKPPAGEGSEKLFF
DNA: TGTGCCAGTAAGCCCCCAGCGGGGGAAGGGAGTGAAAAACTGTTTTTT

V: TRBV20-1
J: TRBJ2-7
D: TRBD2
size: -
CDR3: CSAPLAGGTYEQYF
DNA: TGCAGTGCTCCACTAGCGGGGGGTACCTACGAGCAGTACTTC

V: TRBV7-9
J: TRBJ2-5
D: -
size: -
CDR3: CASSWGAEETQYF
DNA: TGTGCCAGCAGCTGGGGGGCGGAAGAGACCCAGTACTTC

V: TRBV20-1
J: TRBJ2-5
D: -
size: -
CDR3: CSATGASGWTQYF
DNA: TGCAGTGCTACGGGGGCTTCCGGATGGACCCAGTACTTC

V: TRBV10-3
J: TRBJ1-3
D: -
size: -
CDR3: CAISESGPGNTIYF
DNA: TGTGCCATCAGTGAGTCAGGGCCAGGAAACACCATATATTTT

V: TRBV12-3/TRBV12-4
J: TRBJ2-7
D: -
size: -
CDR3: CASSWSSGTYEQYF
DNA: TGTGCCAGCAGTTGGAGTAGCGGCACCTACGAGCAGTACTTC

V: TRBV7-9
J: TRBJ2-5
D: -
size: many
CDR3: CASSLTQETQYF
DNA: TGTGCCAGCAGCTTAACCCAAGAGACCCAGTACTTC

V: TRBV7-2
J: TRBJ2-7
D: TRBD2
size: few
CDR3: CASSFYDMRGGYEQYF
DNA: TGTGCCAGCAGCTTCTACGACATGCGGGGGGGATACGAGCAGTACTTC

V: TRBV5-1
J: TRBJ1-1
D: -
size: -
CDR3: CASNPGAAKAFF
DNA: TGCGCCAGCAATCCGGGGGCCGCTAAAGCTTTCTTT

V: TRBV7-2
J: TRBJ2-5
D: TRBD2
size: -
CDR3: CASSLGLLAGGWETQYF
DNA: TGTGCCAGCAGCTTAGGTCTCCTAGCGGGAGGCTGGGAGACCCAGTACTTC

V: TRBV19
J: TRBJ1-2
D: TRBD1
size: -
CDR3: CASSLTSRDSILYGYTF
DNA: TGTGCCAGTAGCCTCACTAGCCGGGACAGCATCCTCTATGGCTACACCTTC

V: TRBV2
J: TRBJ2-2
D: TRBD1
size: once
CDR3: CASKGTGVNTGELFF
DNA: TGTGCCAGCAAAGGGACAGGGGTGAACACCGGGGAGCTGTTTTTT

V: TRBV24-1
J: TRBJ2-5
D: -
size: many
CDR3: CATSDRAAGYQETQYF
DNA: TGTGCCACCAGTGATCGGGCGGCAGGGTACCAAGAGACCCAGTACTTC

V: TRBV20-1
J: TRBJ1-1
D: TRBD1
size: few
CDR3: CSARWTGGYPEAFF
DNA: TGCAGTGCTAGATGGACAGGGGGGTACCCTGAAGCTTTCTTT

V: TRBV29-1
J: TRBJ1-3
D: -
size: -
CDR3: CSLTGSSGNTIYF
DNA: TGCAGCTTAACGGGGAGCTCTGGAAACACCATATATTTT

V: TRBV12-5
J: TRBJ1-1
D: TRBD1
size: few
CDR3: CASGLEQGAEAFF
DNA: TGTGCTAGTGGTCTCGAACAGGGGGCTGAAGCTTTCTTT

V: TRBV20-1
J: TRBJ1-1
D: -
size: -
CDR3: CSASQTEAFF
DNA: TGCAGTGCTAGCCAAACTGAAGCTTTCTTT

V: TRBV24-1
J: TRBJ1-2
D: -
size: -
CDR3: CATSDLADYGYTF
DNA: TGTGCCACCAGTGATTTGGCTGACTATGGCTACACCTTC

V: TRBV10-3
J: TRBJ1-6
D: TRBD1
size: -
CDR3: CAISPGTAPNSPLHF
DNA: TGTGCCATCAGTCCCGGGACAGCACCGAATTCACCCCTCCACTTT

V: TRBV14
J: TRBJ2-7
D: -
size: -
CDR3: CASSRSLSEQYF
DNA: TGTGCCAGCAGCCGGAGCCTCAGCGAGCAGTACTTC

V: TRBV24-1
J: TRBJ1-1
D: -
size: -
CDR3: CATSRGGGSTEAFF
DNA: TGTGCCACCTCGAGGGGGGGGGGAAGCACTGAAGCTTTCTTT

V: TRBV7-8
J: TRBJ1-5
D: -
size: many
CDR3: CASSLGTGRNQPQHF
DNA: TGTGCCAGCAGCCTGGGTACGGGTCGCAATCAGCCCCAGCATTTT

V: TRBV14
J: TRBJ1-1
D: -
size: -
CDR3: CASSQGIGLEAFF
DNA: TGTGCCAGCAGCCAAGGAATAGGGCTTGAAGCTTTCTTT

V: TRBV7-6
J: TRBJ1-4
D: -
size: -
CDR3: CASSRGDEKLFF
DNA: TGTGCCAGCAGCCGGGGAGATGAAAAACTGTTTTTT

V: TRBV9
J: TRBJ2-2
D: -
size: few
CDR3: CASSVSGRTGELFF
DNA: TGTGCCAGCAGCGTATCAGGGAGGACCGGGGAGCTGTTTTTT

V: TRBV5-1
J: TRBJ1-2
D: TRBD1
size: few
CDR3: CASSEKTGESANYGYTF
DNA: TGCGCCAGCAGCGAAAAAACAGGGGAATCCGCTAACTATGGCTACACCTTC

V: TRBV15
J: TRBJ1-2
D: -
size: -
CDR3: CATSRDRGSYTF
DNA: TGTGCCACCAGCAGAGATCGGGGCAGCTACACCTTC

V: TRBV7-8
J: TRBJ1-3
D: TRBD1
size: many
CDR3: CASSSQGPGNTIYF
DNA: TGTGCCAGCAGCTCACAGGGGCCTGGAAACACCATATATTTT

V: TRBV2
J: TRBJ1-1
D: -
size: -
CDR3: CASSEEGYTEAFF
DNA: TGTGCCAGCAGTGAAGAGGGTTACACTGAAGCTTTCTTT

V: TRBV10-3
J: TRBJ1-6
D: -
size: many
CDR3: CAISVSVSYNSPLHF
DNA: TGTGCCATCAGTGTGAGCGTATCCTATAATTCACCCCTCCACTTT

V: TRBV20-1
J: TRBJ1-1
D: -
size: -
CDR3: CSARGRVSKNTEALF
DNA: TGCAGTGCTAGAGGGCGGGTCAGCAAGAACACTGAAGCTCTCTTT

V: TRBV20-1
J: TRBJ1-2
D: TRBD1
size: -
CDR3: CSATGTGGFYGYTF
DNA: TGCAGTGCCACCGGGACAGGGGGGTTCTATGGCTACACCTTC

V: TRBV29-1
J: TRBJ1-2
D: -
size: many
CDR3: CSVEEQGGGYTF
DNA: TGCAGCGTTGAGGAACAGGGTGGTGGCTACACCTTC

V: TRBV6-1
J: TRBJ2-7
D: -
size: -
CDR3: CASRSGGPSYEQYF
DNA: TGTGCCAGCAGGTCGGGGGGCCCCTCCTACGAGCAGTACTTC

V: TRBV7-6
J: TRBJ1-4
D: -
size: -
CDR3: CASISPGGKKLFF
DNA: TGTGCCAGCATTTCCCCCGGGGGTAAAAAACTGTTTTTT

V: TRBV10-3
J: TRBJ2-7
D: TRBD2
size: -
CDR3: CAISYGLAGVTEQYF
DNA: TGTGCCATCAGTTACGGACTAGCGGGAGTGACCGAGCAGTACTTC

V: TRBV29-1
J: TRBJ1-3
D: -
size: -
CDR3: CSETVSGNTIYF
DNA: TGCAGCGAGACAGTTTCTGGAAACACCATATATTTT

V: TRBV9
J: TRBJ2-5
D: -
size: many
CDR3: CASSLIGHPGETQYF
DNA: TGTGCCAGCAGCCTGATCGGGCATCCTGGAGAGACCCAGTACTTC

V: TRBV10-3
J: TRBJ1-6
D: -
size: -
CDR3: CASSQETRTRGSPLHF
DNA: TGTGCCAGCAGCCAAGAGACACGGACTAGGGGATCACCCCTCCACTTT

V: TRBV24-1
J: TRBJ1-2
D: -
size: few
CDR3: CATSDRIGGPDDYGYTF
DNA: TGTGCCACCAGTGACCGGATCGGGGGCCCGGACGACTATGGCTACACCTTC

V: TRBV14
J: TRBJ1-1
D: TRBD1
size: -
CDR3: CASSHLDRLNTEAFF
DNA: TGTGCCAGCAGCCACCTGGACAGGTTGAACACTGAAGCTTTCTTT

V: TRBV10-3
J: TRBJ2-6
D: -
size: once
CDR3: CAISGSRGAGANVLTF
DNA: TGTGCCATCAGTGGATCCAGAGGGGCCGGGGCCAACGTCCTGACTTTC

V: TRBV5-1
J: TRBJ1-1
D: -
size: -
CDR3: CASSNREDTEAFF
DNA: TGCGCCAGCAGCAATCGGGAAGACACTGAAGCTTTCTTT

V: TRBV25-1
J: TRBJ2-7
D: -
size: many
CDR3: CASSEQLGGTYEQYF
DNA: TGTGCCAGCAGTGAACAGCTAGGGGGAACCTACGAGCAGTACTTC

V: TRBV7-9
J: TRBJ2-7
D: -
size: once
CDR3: CASSQQRGEQYF
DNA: TGTGCCAGCAGCCAACAACGGGGCGAGCAGTACTTC

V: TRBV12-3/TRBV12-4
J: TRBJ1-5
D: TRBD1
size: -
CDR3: CASRGQAVGPQHF
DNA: TGTGCCAGCAGGGGACAGGCCGTTGGACCCCAGCATTTT

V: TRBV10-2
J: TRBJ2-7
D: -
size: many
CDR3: CASSEALREQYF
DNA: TGCGCCAGCAGTGAGGCCCTGAGGGAGCAGTACTTC

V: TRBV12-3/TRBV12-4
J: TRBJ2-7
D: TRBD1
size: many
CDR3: CASSLRDSVPEQYF
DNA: TGTGCCAGCAGCCTAAGGGACAGCGTACCCGAGCAGTACTTC

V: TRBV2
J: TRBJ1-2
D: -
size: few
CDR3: CASSDEVTTGPSNYGYTF
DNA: TGTGCCAGCAGTGACGAGGTGACAACAGGACCTTCTAACTATGGCTACACCTTC